Listed below are T cell receptor beta chains from one sample, sequenced in a study of PD-L1 blockade in urothelial cancer. Using immunoSEQ multiplex PCR, the repertoire was profiled, and TCRdb retains in-frame clones only, with some absent. The sample lists about 120,000 clones; 85% to 95% were seen once. This sample comprised PBMCs, obtained around atezolizumab (anti-PD-L1) treatment. The receptor source for this set is a man aged 55 to 69 with urothelial cancer. Each CDR3 is given with its conserved first and last residue. A D gene is named only where the DNA matches it firmly. The size field is filled for only some rows; it gives once, few, many or a size class.

j_call: TRBJ1-5
v_call: TRBV7-9
d_call: TRBD1
clone_size: .
cdr3_length: 17
cdr3_nt: TGTGCCAGCAGCTCCGGCCGGGACAGACATTTAAGTCAGCCCCAGCATTTT
cdr3_aa: CASSSGRDRHLSQPQHF

j_call: TRBJ1-1
v_call: TRBV20-1
d_call: .
clone_size: .
cdr3_length: 11
cdr3_nt: TGCAGTGCTCTTATGAACACTGAAGCTTTCTTT
cdr3_aa: CSALMNTEAFF

j_call: TRBJ2-3
v_call: TRBV4-3
d_call: TRBD2
clone_size: once
cdr3_length: 15
cdr3_nt: TGCGCCAGCAGCCAAGATTCGGCGGGAGAAGATACGCAGTATTTT
cdr3_aa: CASSQDSAGEDTQYF

j_call: TRBJ2-3
v_call: TRBV4-3
d_call: TRBD2
clone_size: .
cdr3_length: 17
cdr3_nt: TGCGCCAGCAGCCAAGATTTGTCTAGCGGGAGAACAGATACGCAGTATTTT
cdr3_aa: CASSQDLSSGRTDTQYF

j_call: TRBJ2-6
v_call: TRBV19
d_call: .
clone_size: .
cdr3_length: 14
cdr3_nt: TGTGCCAGTAGTATCGGTCGCGGGGCCAACGTCCTGACTTTC
cdr3_aa: CASSIGRGANVLTF

j_call: TRBJ2-3
v_call: TRBV4-3
d_call: .
clone_size: .
cdr3_length: 15
cdr3_nt: TGCGCCAGCAGCCAAGATCGGGTTAGCACAGATACGCAGTATTTT
cdr3_aa: CASSQDRVSTDTQYF

j_call: TRBJ2-3
v_call: TRBV6-6
d_call: .
clone_size: once
cdr3_length: 16
cdr3_nt: TGTGCCAGCAGTTACTCGCAAGGGGGGGCCGTAGATACGCAGTATTTT
cdr3_aa: CASSYSQGGAVDTQYF

j_call: TRBJ2-1
v_call: TRBV2
d_call: TRBD2
clone_size: .
cdr3_length: 15
cdr3_nt: TGTGCCGGGCAAACTCTTAGCGGGGGTAATAATGAGCAGTTCTTC
cdr3_aa: CAGQTLSGGNNEQFF

j_call: TRBJ1-3
v_call: TRBV4-2
d_call: TRBD1
clone_size: .
cdr3_length: 17
cdr3_nt: TGTGCCAGCAGCCAGGAAAGGGGACAGGGGAGTGGAAACACCATATATTTT
cdr3_aa: CASSQERGQGSGNTIYF

j_call: TRBJ2-7
v_call: TRBV19
d_call: .
clone_size: .
cdr3_length: 13
cdr3_nt: TGTGCCAGTAGCATAACCGGGAACTACGAGCAGTACTTC
cdr3_aa: CASSITGNYEQYF

j_call: TRBJ1-2
v_call: TRBV6-5
d_call: TRBD1
clone_size: .
cdr3_length: 15
cdr3_nt: TGTGCCAGCAGAGAAACAGGGGCGGGTTTCTATGGCTACACCTTC
cdr3_aa: CASRETGAGFYGYTF

j_call: TRBJ2-1
v_call: TRBV15
d_call: TRBD2
clone_size: .
cdr3_length: 17
cdr3_nt: TGTGCCACCAGCAGAGAGGGACTAGCGGGGGGCAGCAATGAGCAGTTCTTC
cdr3_aa: CATSREGLAGGSNEQFF

j_call: TRBJ2-3
v_call: TRBV9
d_call: .
clone_size: .
cdr3_length: 16
cdr3_nt: TGTGCCAGCACCCCCCAGGGAGGAGGGGCCACAGATACGCAGTATTTT
cdr3_aa: CASTPQGGGATDTQYF

j_call: TRBJ1-2
v_call: TRBV5-6
d_call: .
clone_size: once
cdr3_length: 12
cdr3_nt: TGTGCCAGCAGCTTTTCTGGGCCGGGCTACACCTTC
cdr3_aa: CASSFSGPGYTF

j_call: TRBJ2-3
v_call: TRBV10-3
d_call: .
clone_size: .
cdr3_length: 14
cdr3_nt: TGTGCCATCAGGGGGCCCGTGAGCACAGATACGCAGTATTTT
cdr3_aa: CAIRGPVSTDTQYF

j_call: TRBJ2-5
v_call: TRBV7-6
d_call: .
clone_size: once
cdr3_length: 13
cdr3_nt: TGTGCCAGCAGCTTAGGGGGGGAAGAGACCCAGTACTTC
cdr3_aa: CASSLGGEETQYF

j_call: TRBJ1-1
v_call: TRBV10-3
d_call: .
clone_size: .
cdr3_length: 16
cdr3_nt: TGTGCCATCAGTGACTTCCAGGGAGGCATGAACACTGAAGCTTTCTTT
cdr3_aa: CAISDFQGGMNTEAFF

j_call: TRBJ2-7
v_call: TRBV7-9
d_call: TRBD2
clone_size: .
cdr3_length: 16
cdr3_nt: TGTGCCAGCAGCTCACAAGGACTAGCGGGTCCCTACGAGCAGTACTTC
cdr3_aa: CASSSQGLAGPYEQYF

j_call: TRBJ2-1
v_call: TRBV4-3
d_call: .
clone_size: once
cdr3_length: 14
cdr3_nt: TGCGCCAGCAGCCAAGGCGGCACAAGCAATGAGCAGTTCTTC
cdr3_aa: CASSQGGTSNEQFF

j_call: TRBJ1-5
v_call: TRBV5-5
d_call: .
clone_size: once
cdr3_length: 14
cdr3_nt: TGTGCCAGCAGCTTGGACCGGAGCAATCAGCCCCAGCATTTT
cdr3_aa: CASSLDRSNQPQHF

j_call: TRBJ2-5
v_call: TRBV7-2
d_call: TRBD2
clone_size: .
cdr3_length: 14
cdr3_nt: TGTGCCAGCAGCCCTAGCGGGGGGCCAGAGACCCAGTACTTC
cdr3_aa: CASSPSGGPETQYF

j_call: TRBJ1-2
v_call: TRBV28
d_call: .
clone_size: .
cdr3_length: 12
cdr3_nt: TGTGCCAGCAGCACAGGGTTAGATGGCTACACCTTC
cdr3_aa: CASSTGLDGYTF

j_call: TRBJ2-4
v_call: TRBV23-1
d_call: .
clone_size: .
cdr3_length: 16
cdr3_nt: TGCGCCAGCAGTCAAGGGGGCAGGATAGCCAAAAACATTCAGTACTTC
cdr3_aa: CASSQGGRIAKNIQYF

j_call: TRBJ2-1
v_call: TRBV7-3
d_call: TRBD2
clone_size: .
cdr3_length: 15
cdr3_nt: TGTGCCAGCAGCTTAACGGCTAGCGGGTACAATGAGCAGTTCTTC
cdr3_aa: CASSLTASGYNEQFF

j_call: TRBJ2-2
v_call: TRBV4-2
d_call: TRBD2
clone_size: .
cdr3_length: 15
cdr3_nt: TGTGCCAGCAGCCAAGAAGTTGCGGGGGACGGGGAGCTGTTTTTT
cdr3_aa: CASSQEVAGDGELFF

j_call: TRBJ1-2
v_call: TRBV20-1
d_call: TRBD1
clone_size: .
cdr3_length: 11
cdr3_nt: TGCAGTGCTGCACAGGGGAGTGGCTACACCTTC
cdr3_aa: CSAAQGSGYTF

j_call: TRBJ2-1
v_call: TRBV7-3
d_call: TRBD2
clone_size: .
cdr3_length: 16
cdr3_nt: TGTGCCAGCAGCTTATCCGGTAGCGGGATAATAAATGAGCAGTTCTTC
cdr3_aa: CASSLSGSGIINEQFF

j_call: TRBJ1-1
v_call: TRBV5-1
d_call: TRBD1
clone_size: .
cdr3_length: 16
cdr3_nt: TGCGCCAGCAGCTTGGCCCAGGGGGCTCTGAACACTGAAGCTTTCTTT
cdr3_aa: CASSLAQGALNTEAFF

j_call: TRBJ2-7
v_call: TRBV2
d_call: .
clone_size: once
cdr3_length: 14
cdr3_nt: TGTGCCAGCAGTGTGGGCGGGACAGTCTACGAGCAGTACTTC
cdr3_aa: CASSVGGTVYEQYF

j_call: TRBJ1-2
v_call: TRBV11-2
d_call: .
clone_size: .
cdr3_length: 15
cdr3_nt: TGTGCCAGCAGCCAACTTACGGCAGGGGAACGGGGCTACACCTTC
cdr3_aa: CASSQLTAGERGYTF

j_call: TRBJ2-7
v_call: TRBV7-3
d_call: TRBD2
clone_size: .
cdr3_length: 15
cdr3_nt: TGTGCCAGCAGCTTAAAAGGCGGGAGGACCTACGAGCAGTACTTC
cdr3_aa: CASSLKGGRTYEQYF

j_call: TRBJ1-4
v_call: TRBV21-1
d_call: .
clone_size: once
cdr3_length: 13
cdr3_nt: TGTGCCAGCAGCAAAGCCCTAAAGCTTTGGCTGTTTTTT
cdr3_aa: CASSKALKLWLFF

j_call: TRBJ2-3
v_call: TRBV27
d_call: .
clone_size: .
cdr3_length: 16
cdr3_nt: TGTGCCAGCAGACAAACCTGGGGGCAGTCAGGGGATACGCAGTATTTT
cdr3_aa: CASRQTWGQSGDTQYF

j_call: TRBJ1-1
v_call: TRBV9
d_call: .
clone_size: once
cdr3_length: 15
cdr3_nt: TGTGCCAGCAGCCCACAACTACAGGGAAACACTGAAGCTTTCTTT
cdr3_aa: CASSPQLQGNTEAFF

j_call: TRBJ1-3
v_call: TRBV13
d_call: .
clone_size: .
cdr3_length: 14
cdr3_nt: TGTGCCAGCAGCTTAGGGGGAGAAGGAAACACCATATATTTT
cdr3_aa: CASSLGGEGNTIYF

j_call: TRBJ2-1
v_call: TRBV4-2
d_call: .
clone_size: .
cdr3_length: 22
cdr3_nt: TGTGCCAGCAGCCAAGAGGGACCGACTCTGTGGGACTCGTCTGGGGCCTACAATGAGCAGTTCTTC
cdr3_aa: CASSQEGPTLWDSSGAYNEQFF

j_call: TRBJ2-1
v_call: TRBV5-1
d_call: TRBD2
clone_size: .
cdr3_length: 17
cdr3_nt: TGCGCCAGCAGCTTTGATTTTAGCGGGAGTTCCTACAATGAGCAGTTCTTC
cdr3_aa: CASSFDFSGSSYNEQFF

j_call: TRBJ1-2
v_call: TRBV9
d_call: .
clone_size: .
cdr3_length: 12
cdr3_nt: TGTGCCAGCAGCGTAGCAGGGCACGGCTACACCTTC
cdr3_aa: CASSVAGHGYTF

j_call: TRBJ2-7
v_call: TRBV27
d_call: TRBD2
clone_size: .
cdr3_length: 14
cdr3_nt: TGTGCCAGCAGTCCGACTAGCGCCTCCTACGAGCAGTACTTC
cdr3_aa: CASSPTSASYEQYF

j_call: TRBJ2-2
v_call: TRBV29-1
d_call: TRBD2
clone_size: .
cdr3_length: 16
cdr3_nt: TGCAGCGTTGAAGACTGGGCGGGAGGGCCCACCGGGGAGCTGTTTTTT
cdr3_aa: CSVEDWAGGPTGELFF

j_call: TRBJ1-4
v_call: TRBV5-1
d_call: .
clone_size: .
cdr3_length: 17
cdr3_nt: TGCGCCAGCAGCATTGGTACAGGGATTGCAACTAATGAAAAACTGTTTTTT
cdr3_aa: CASSIGTGIATNEKLFF